A selection of T cell receptor beta chains follows, all from one sample in a study of CD8 T cells in Susac syndrome. TCRdb fed the immunoSEQ multiplex PCR reads into MiXCR, producing one record per CDR3 protein. The sample records about 82,000 distinct CDR3 sequences, approximately 96% being singletons. Sequenced material: CD8+ T cells from PBMCs. The receptor set was obtained from a human donor with Susac syndrome. CDR3s include the opening cysteine and the closing phenylalanine or tryptophan. Each record gives: D gene, clone size, J gene, V gene, CDR3 protein, CDR3 DNA. A D gene is named only where the DNA matches it firmly. Not every row has a clone size; where given, it reads once, few, many or a size class.

NA | NA | TRBJ1-2 | TRBV3-1 | CASRSDRNNYGYTF | TGTGCCAGCAGATCGGACAGAAATAACTATGGCTACACCTTC
NA | NA | TRBJ1-2 | TRBV30 | CAWSFQGLQDGYTF | TGTGCCTGGAGTTTCCAGGGGCTGCAAGATGGCTACACCTTC
NA | NA | TRBJ2-2 | TRBV12-3/TRBV12-4 | CASFYRELFF | TGTGCCAGCTTCTATAGGGAGCTGTTTTTT
TRBD2 | NA | TRBJ2-1 | TRBV6-2/TRBV6-3 | CASRPLAGVYNEQFF | TGTGCCAGCAGACCCCTTGCGGGGGTTTACAATGAGCAGTTCTTC
NA | NA | TRBJ2-3 | TRBV5-1 | CASSWGTGTDTQYF | TGCGCCAGCAGCTGGGGAACAGGGACAGATACGCAGTATTTT
NA | NA | TRBJ2-7 | TRBV6-2/TRBV6-3 | CASSRVSGPDYEQYF | TGTGCCAGCAGTCGAGTGTCGGGACCCGACTACGAGCAGTACTTC
NA | NA | TRBJ2-7 | TRBV13 | CASTIRLKPYEQYF | TGTGCCAGCACCATCCGGCTTAAACCTTACGAGCAGTACTTC
NA | NA | TRBJ1-1 | TRBV9 | CASSPRGQRNTEAFF | TGTGCCAGCAGCCCCCGAGGACAGAGGAACACTGAAGCTTTCTTT
TRBD1 | once | TRBJ2-7 | TRBV29-1 | CSVSRTGGNEQYF | TGCAGCGTCTCTAGGACAGGGGGAAACGAGCAGTACTTC
NA | NA | TRBJ1-6 | TRBV28 | CASRSGGSPLHF | TGTGCCAGCAGATCAGGTGGTTCACCCCTCCACTTT
NA | NA | TRBJ1-6 | TRBV3-1 | CASSQGRRRDTLHF | TGTGCCAGCAGCCAAGGTCGGCGAAGGGACACCCTCCACTTT
NA | NA | TRBJ2-7 | TRBV4-1 | CASSQGDHQSYEQYF | TGCGCCAGCAGCCAAGGTGATCACCAATCCTACGAGCAGTACTTC
TRBD2 | NA | TRBJ2-1 | TRBV4-3 | CASSQFSGLAGDVDNEQFF | TGCGCCAGCAGCCAATTTAGTGGACTAGCAGGCGATGTGGACAATGAGCAGTTCTTC
TRBD2 | NA | TRBJ2-1 | TRBV7-2 | CASSFLAGEQFF | TGTGCCAGCAGCTTCCTAGCGGGGGAGCAGTTCTTC
TRBD2 | NA | TRBJ2-1 | TRBV6-1 | CASSPGTSGGRYSYNEQFF | TGTGCCAGCAGCCCAGGGACTAGCGGGGGAAGGTACTCCTACAATGAGCAGTTCTTC
NA | NA | TRBJ1-1 | TRBV2 | CASSEGVRVTAFF | TGTGCCAGCAGTGAGGGTGTTCGGGTGACAGCTTTCTTT
NA | NA | TRBJ1-1 | TRBV30 | CAWRRQGTRAGTEAFF | TGTGCCTGGAGGAGGCAGGGTACAAGGGCGGGTACTGAAGCTTTCTTT
NA | NA | TRBJ1-2 | TRBV6-1 | CASSERTAVGYDYTF | TGTGCCAGCAGTGAAAGGACGGCTGTGGGCTATGACTACACCTTC
NA | NA | TRBJ1-1 | TRBV5-1 | CASSSEQGMNTEAFF | TGCGCCAGCAGCTCGGAACAGGGAATGAACACTGAAGCTTTCTTT
NA | NA | TRBJ2-4 | TRBV6-2/TRBV6-3 | CASHDRKNIQYF | TGTGCCAGCCACGACAGGAAAAACATTCAGTACTTC
NA | NA | TRBJ1-4 | TRBV16 | CASSQSGNDEKLFF | TGTGCCAGCAGCCAATCCGGAAACGATGAAAAACTGTTTTTT
NA | once | TRBJ2-5 | TRBV4-1 | CASSHEETQYF | TGCGCCAGCAGCCATGAGGAGACCCAGTACTTC
NA | NA | TRBJ2-2 | TRBV24-1 | CATSDLISAGSGELFF | TGTGCCACCAGTGATTTAATCTCGGCGGGGTCCGGGGAGCTGTTTTTT
NA | NA | TRBJ1-2 | TRBV5-6 | CASSPGRTYGYTF | TGTGCCAGCAGCCCGGGACGGACATATGGCTACACCTTC
NA | NA | TRBJ2-5 | TRBV5-4 | CASRRTGTRQETQYF | TGTGCCAGCAGACGGACCGGGACTCGCCAAGAGACCCAGTACTTC
NA | NA | TRBJ2-5 | TRBV13 | CASSLTSGGRETQYF | TGTGCCAGCAGTCTTACTTCTGGGGGGCGAGAGACCCAGTACTTC
NA | NA | TRBJ1-1 | TRBV20-1 | CSARDGLTEAFF | TGCAGTGCTAGAGACGGACTCACTGAAGCTTTCTTT